This T cell receptor (beta chain) was captured in a study of T cells in Graves' hyperthyroidism and ophthalmopathy. General study points: Most clonotypes expanded in the thyroid (above 0.001) were also present in blood.

Exclusion criteria comprised uncontrolled infection, other autoimmune disease, pregnancy or lactation. Germline lookup yields CDR1 MNHEY and CDR2 SVGEGT. With 2 bases removed from V and 9 bases from J, the gap between germline ends came to 14 bases. The CDR3 has 14 amino acids. Amplification of TCR beta CDR3 regions used RNA as the template. A first-round RT-PCR of the TCR CDR3 used the HTBI primer set. MiXCR, run by TCRdb on the multiplex PCR reads, gives a single entry per CDR3 protein. The top ten clones hold 73% of a sample with roughly 400,000 distinct CDR3 sequences, approximately 25% of them seen once. This clonotype has a single count. What it binds is unknown.

The sequenced material came from blood. The chain carries TRBV6-2 or TRBV6-3 and TRBJ2-4; D is undetermined. This clonotype originated in a man in his forties or fifties with Graves' hyperthyroidism. The chain's CDR3 is CASSYGSNLGIQYF. The CDR3 nucleotides are TGTGCCAGCAGTTACGGATCCAACCTCGGCATTCAGTACTTC.